What follows describes a single TCR beta chain. Other DNA variants within this sample encode the same CDR3. This sample is drawn from a study of shared clonotypes between healthy human individuals. The naive CD8 subset, CD45RO-negative cells positively selected for CCR7, excluded terminally differentiated effector memory CD45RA+ cells. The CDR3 runs to 15 residues. Trimming left V 0 bases short and J 1 base short, with 10 bases between. Germline values: CDR1 LGHNA, CDR2 YSLEER. Method: immunoSEQ multiplex PCR; TCRdb's copy keeps in-frame clones and lacks some. The sample has 2 million or so clones, just under 95% seen once.

This rearrangement joins TRBV4-3 to TRBJ2-7; tentatively, D is TRBD2 (6 bases). Source material: naive CD8+ T cells sorted from blood. The TCR was taken from a man aged 18 to 30 in good health. CDR3 amino acids: CASSQDAGTSYEQYF. The DNA for the CDR3 is TGCGCCAGCAGCCAAGATGCAGGGACTTCCTACGAGCAGTACTTC.